This is a list of T cell receptor beta chains from one sample in a study of patients and donors after allogeneic stem cell transplantation. Via MiXCR, TCRdb re-called the RT-PCR reads, giving one row per CDR3 protein. The sample yields 900,000 to 1,000,000 distinct CDR3 sequences, approximately 18% seen once. Sequencing was performed on blood, either unsorted or a sorted T cell fraction (not recorded which). These receptor sequences come from a human donor who was either an allogeneic HSCT recipient or a stem cell or donor lymphocyte infusion donor (not recorded which). It is not recorded whose cells these are; they may come from a transplant donor. Each CDR3 is given without its conserved first and last residue. Each record gives: D gene, V gene, clone size, J gene, CDR3 protein. D genes are given only for firm matches. Only some rows state a clone size, as once, few, many or a class for expanded clones.

.	TRBV24-1	.	TRBJ1-5	ATSDLGNSQPQH
TRBD2	TRBV2	.	TRBJ2-7	ASSVSSGRGREQY
.	TRBV15	.	TRBJ2-1	ATSTGYNEQF
.	TRBV12-5	few	TRBJ1-1	ASGFSRGTSLTAF
TRBD1	TRBV7-2	few	TRBJ2-7	ASSTDRDQTYEQY
.	TRBV3-1	many	TRBJ2-1	ASSQDLASSYNEQF
.	TRBV30	few	TRBJ1-3	AWTMVGNTIY
TRBD2	TRBV20-1	few	TRBJ2-7	SGAGPYEQY
TRBD2	TRBV20-1	.	TRBJ2-1	SARDDDGRRSTDEQF
.	TRBV29-1	.	TRBJ2-5	SVAASAETQY
TRBD2	TRBV20-1	.	TRBJ2-7	SAERTSGGLLSEQY
TRBD2	TRBV6-5	.	TRBJ2-1	ASSYSTSGGLNEQF
TRBD2	TRBV20-1	few	TRBJ2-5	SARDSGAGETQY
.	TRBV29-1	many	TRBJ1-5	SVDFGGNQPQH
.	TRBV4-1	few	TRBJ1-3	ASSQDQGRYGNTIY
.	TRBV5-1	.	TRBJ2-1	ASSLKVSSYNEQF
.	TRBV7-8	.	TRBJ2-3	ASSLRRGSMDADTQY
.	TRBV15	few	TRBJ1-1	ATSRDLRNTEAF
TRBD1	TRBV20-1	.	TRBJ1-1	SARLTGTGSLNTEAF
.	TRBV15	few	TRBJ1-5	ATSAGDSNQPQH
.	TRBV9	few	TRBJ2-1	ASSVSQGYNEQF
TRBD2	TRBV5-1	few	TRBJ2-3	ASSLYSSGGNTDTQY
.	TRBV29-1	few	TRBJ2-1	SVQDWTYNEQF
.	TRBV12-3/TRBV12-4	.	TRBJ2-3	ASSKSPTRTSTDTQY
TRBD1	TRBV20-1	many	TRBJ1-5	SAGETGWVPQH
.	TRBV20-1	few	TRBJ2-2	SARDAGTNTGELF
.	TRBV24-1	.	TRBJ1-1	ASAGVRLRFNPREAF
.	TRBV6-5	.	TRBJ2-2	ASSYSGGYTGELF
.	TRBV20-1	many	TRBJ2-1	SAAGHANYNEQF
.	TRBV28	few	TRBJ2-2	ATLWRANTGELF
.	TRBV2	few	TRBJ2-4	ASSERSGLGLAKNIQY
.	TRBV30	.	TRBJ1-6	AWSVLGRAPLSTTSYNSPLH
TRBD1	TRBV7-9	.	TRBJ1-1	ASSLGTGGIGTEAF
.	TRBV12-3/TRBV12-4	many	TRBJ1-1	ASSLGGGNTEAF
.	TRBV13	.	TRBJ2-7	ASSLALDRAYEQY
.	TRBV5-5	.	TRBJ2-2	ASSQHDTGELF
TRBD1	TRBV24-1	.	TRBJ1-1	ATSDFRRDRGAF
.	TRBV7-9	.	TRBJ2-5	ASSFLPGKKTQY
TRBD2	TRBV5-1	.	TRBJ2-2	ASSPVTSGSQRELF
.	TRBV12-3/TRBV12-4	.	TRBJ1-1	ASTAKQRTEAF
.	TRBV4-3	.	TRBJ2-7	ASSHHFRGAYEQY
TRBD2	TRBV12-3/TRBV12-4	.	TRBJ2-1	ASSLLGGSVNEQF
.	TRBV4-2	many	TRBJ1-1	ASSQQGMNTEAF
.	TRBV18	.	TRBJ2-5	ASSPSVRVHETQY
TRBD1	TRBV20-1	few	TRBJ1-1	SARAFRRTGGLHTEAF
.	TRBV4-3	few	TRBJ2-7	ASSQEHWAAYEQY
.	TRBV7-9	.	TRBJ2-2	ASSLATTSSNTGELF
.	TRBV20-1	.	TRBJ1-4	SAIPGSGGEKLF
.	TRBV20-1	.	TRBJ2-3	SVTRSAGNTDTQY